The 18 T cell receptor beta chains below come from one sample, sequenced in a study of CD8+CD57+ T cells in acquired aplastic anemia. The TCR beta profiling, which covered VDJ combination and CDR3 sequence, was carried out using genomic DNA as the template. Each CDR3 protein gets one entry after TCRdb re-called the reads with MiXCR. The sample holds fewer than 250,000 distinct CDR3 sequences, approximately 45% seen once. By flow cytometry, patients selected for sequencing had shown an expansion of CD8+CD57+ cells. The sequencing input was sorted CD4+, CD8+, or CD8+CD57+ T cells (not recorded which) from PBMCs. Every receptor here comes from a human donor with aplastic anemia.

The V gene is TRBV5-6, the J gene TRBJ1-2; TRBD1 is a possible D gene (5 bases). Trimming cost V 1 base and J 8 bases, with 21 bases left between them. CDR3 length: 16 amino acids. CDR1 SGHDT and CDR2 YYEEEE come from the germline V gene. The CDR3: CASSLRGRDLIDGYTF. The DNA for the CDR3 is TGTGCCAGCAGCTTGCGTGGGAGGGACCTTATTGACGGCTACACCTTC.

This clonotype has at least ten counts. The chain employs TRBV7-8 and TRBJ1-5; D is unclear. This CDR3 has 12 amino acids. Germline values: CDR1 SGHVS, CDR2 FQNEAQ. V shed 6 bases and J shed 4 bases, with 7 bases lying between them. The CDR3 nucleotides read TGTGCCAGCAGACACGGAAATCAGCCCCAGCATTTT. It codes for CASRHGNQPQHF.

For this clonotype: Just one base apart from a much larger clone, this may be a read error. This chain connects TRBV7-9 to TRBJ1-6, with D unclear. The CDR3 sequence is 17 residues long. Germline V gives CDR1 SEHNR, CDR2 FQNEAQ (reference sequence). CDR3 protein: CASSSSTRGSYNPPLHF. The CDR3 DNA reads TGTGCCAGCAGCTCCTCGACAAGAGGGTCCTATAATCCACCCCTCCACTTT.

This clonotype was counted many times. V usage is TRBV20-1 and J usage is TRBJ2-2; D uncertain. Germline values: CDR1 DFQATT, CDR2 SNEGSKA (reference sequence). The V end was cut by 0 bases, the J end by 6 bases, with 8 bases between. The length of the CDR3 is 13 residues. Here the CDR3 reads CSARDIAAGELFF. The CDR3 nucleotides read TGCAGTGCTAGAGATATAGCAGCCGGGGAGCTGTTTTTT.

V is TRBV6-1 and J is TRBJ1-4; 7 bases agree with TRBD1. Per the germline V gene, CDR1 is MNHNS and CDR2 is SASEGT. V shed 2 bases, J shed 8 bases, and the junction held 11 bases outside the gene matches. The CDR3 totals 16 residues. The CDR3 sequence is CASSEPPTGLREKLFF. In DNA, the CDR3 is TGTGCCAGCAGTGAACCCCCGACAGGGTTGAGAGAAAAACTGTTTTTT.

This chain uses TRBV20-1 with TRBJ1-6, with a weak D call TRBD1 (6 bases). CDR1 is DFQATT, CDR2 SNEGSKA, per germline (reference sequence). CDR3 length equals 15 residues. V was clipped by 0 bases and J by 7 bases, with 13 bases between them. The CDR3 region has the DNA TGCAGTGCTAGAGAAGGGGAGACAGGAAATTCACCCCTCCACTTT. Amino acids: CSAREGETGNSPLHF.

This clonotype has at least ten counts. The CDR3 nucleotides read TGCAGTGCTAGACCCCGGAGCTCCTACGAGCAGTACTTC. Translating gives CSARPRSSYEQYF. The chain joins TRBV20-1 to TRBJ2-7; D is unclear. The germline V gene encodes CDR1 DFQATT and CDR2 SNEGSKA (reference sequence). V lost 2 bases, J lost 0 bases, and 8 bases lay in between. The CDR3 runs 13 residues.

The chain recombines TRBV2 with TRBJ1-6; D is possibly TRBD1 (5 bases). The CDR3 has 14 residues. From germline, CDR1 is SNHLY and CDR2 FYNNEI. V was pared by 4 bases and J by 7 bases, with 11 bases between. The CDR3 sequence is CASSADNQNSPLHF. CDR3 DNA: TGTGCCAGCAGTGCGGACAATCAAAATTCACCCCTCCACTTT.

The CDR3 is CATSDLGGIAFF. The CDR3 region has the DNA TGTGCCACCAGTGATTTGGGAGGAATAGCTTTCTTT. This rearrangement joins TRBV24-1 to TRBJ1-1; D gene unclear. This CDR3 comprises 12 residues. V gave up 0 bases and J gave up 10 bases, with 8 bases separating them. Per germline, CDR1 KGHDR and CDR2 SFDVKD.

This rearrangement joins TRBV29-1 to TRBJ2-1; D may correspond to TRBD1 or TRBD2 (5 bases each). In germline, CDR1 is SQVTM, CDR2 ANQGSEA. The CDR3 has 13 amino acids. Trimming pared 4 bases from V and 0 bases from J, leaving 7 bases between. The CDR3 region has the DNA TGCAGCGTTGTCGGGGCCTCCTACAATGAGCAGTTCTTC. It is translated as CSVVGASYNEQFF.

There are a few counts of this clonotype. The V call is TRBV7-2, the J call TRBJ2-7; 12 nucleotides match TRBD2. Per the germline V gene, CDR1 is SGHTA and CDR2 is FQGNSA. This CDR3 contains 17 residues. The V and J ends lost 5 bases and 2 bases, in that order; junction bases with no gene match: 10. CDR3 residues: CASSQGLAGIGAYEQYF. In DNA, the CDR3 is TGTGCCAGCAGCCAAGGACTAGCGGGGATTGGGGCCTACGAGCAGTACTTC.

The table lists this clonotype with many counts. DNA of the CDR3: TGTGCCAGCAGCTTAACCGGGACTAGGGGGTACAATGAGCAGTTCTTC. This translates into CASSLTGTRGYNEQFF. The chain has TRBV7-9 and TRBJ2-1; 8 nucleotides agree with TRBD2. Germline V CDR1 and CDR2: SEHNR, FQNEAQ (reference sequence). The CDR3 has 16 amino acids. With V trimmed by 2 bases and J by 4 bases, 7 bases remained unmatched.

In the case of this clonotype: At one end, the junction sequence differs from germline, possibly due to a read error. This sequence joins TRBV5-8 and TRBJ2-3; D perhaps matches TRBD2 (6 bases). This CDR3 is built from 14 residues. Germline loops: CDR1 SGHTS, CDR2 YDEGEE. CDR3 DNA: TGCGCCAGCAGCTTGGGGGACTCATCTAATACGCAGTATTTT. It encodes CASSLGDSSNTQYF.

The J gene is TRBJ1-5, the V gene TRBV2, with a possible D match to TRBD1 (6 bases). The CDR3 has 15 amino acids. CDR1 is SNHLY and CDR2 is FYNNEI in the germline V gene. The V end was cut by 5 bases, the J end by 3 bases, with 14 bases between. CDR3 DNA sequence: TGTGCCAGCAGTCCACTCGGACAGCCCAATCAGCCCCAGCATTTT. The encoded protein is CASSPLGQPNQPQHF.

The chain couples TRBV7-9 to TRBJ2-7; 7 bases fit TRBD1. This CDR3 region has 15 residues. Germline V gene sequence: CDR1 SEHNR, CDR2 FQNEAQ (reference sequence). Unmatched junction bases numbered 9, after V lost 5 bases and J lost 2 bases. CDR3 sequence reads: CASSLASTGPYEQYF. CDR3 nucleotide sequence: TGTGCCAGCAGCCTTGCGTCGACAGGGCCCTACGAGCAGTACTTC.

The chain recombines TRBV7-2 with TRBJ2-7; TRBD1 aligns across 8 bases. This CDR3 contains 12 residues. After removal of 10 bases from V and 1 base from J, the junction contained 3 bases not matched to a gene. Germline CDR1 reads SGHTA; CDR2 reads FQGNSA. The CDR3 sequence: CAIGQGSYEQYF. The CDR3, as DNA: TGTGCCATCGGACAGGGTTCCTACGAGCAGTACTTC.

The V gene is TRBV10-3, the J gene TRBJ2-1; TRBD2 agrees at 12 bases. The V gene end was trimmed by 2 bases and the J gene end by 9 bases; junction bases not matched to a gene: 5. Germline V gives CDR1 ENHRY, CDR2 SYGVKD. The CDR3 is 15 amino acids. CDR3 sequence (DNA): TGTGCCATCAGTGAGCTAGCGGGGGGGCTGGCTGAGCAGTTCTTC. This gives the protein CAISELAGGLAEQFF.

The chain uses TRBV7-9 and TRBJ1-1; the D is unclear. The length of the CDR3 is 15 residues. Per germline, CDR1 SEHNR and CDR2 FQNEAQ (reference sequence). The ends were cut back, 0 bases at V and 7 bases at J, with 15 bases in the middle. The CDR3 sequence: CASSLAGRETGEAFF. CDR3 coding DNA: TGTGCCAGCAGCTTAGCGGGCAGAGAGACCGGTGAAGCTTTCTTT.